These 22 T cell receptor beta chains share one sample of origin, sequenced in a study of OX40 agonist ivuxolimab in advanced cancers. TCRdb's copy holds only in-frame clones and misses some; the assay was immunoSEQ multiplex PCR. The sample lists about 88,000 clones, around nine tenths occurring once. The sequenced sample was CD4+ or CD8+ T cells sorted from blood, obtained in a trial of the OX40 agonist ivuxolimab. Receptors were obtained from an adult with an advanced solid tumor such as melanoma, head and neck, liver or kidney cancer.

The rearrangement links TRBV6-1 to TRBJ1-5; tentative D call: TRBD1 (5 bases). This CDR3 has 16 amino acids. Per germline, CDR1 MNHNS and CDR2 SASEGT. V dropped 3 bases and J dropped 1 base, with 13 bases sitting between them. CDR3 coding DNA: TGTGCCAGCAGTGACATCAGCGGGGGGAGCAATCAGCCCCAGCATTTT. This codes for CASSDISGGSNQPQHF.

The V and J genes are TRBV4-3 and TRBJ2-4, with 8 nucleotides matching TRBD2. There are 17 residues in the CDR3. Germline V lookup: CDR1 LGHNA, CDR2 YSLEER. The V segment lost 1 base and the J segment 0 bases; nucleotides outside the gene matches: 5. The DNA for the CDR3 is TGCGCCAGCAGCCAAGTGGGTAGCGGGAAAGCCAAAAACATTCAGTACTTC. Amino acid sequence: CASSQVGSGKAKNIQYF.

The chain joins TRBV2 to TRBJ2-2; either TRBD1 or TRBD2 may fit D (5 bases each). CDR3 size: 13 residues. V was cut by 4 bases and J by 4 bases, with 7 bases left in between. CDR1 and CDR2 from the germline V gene are SNHLY and FYNNEI. DNA for the CDR3: TGTGCCAGCAGTGGGGGGATCACCGGGGAGCTGTTTTTT. Protein: CASSGGITGELFF.

This chain links TRBV5-1 with TRBJ1-1; tentatively, D is TRBD1 (5 bases). This CDR3 has 13 residues. CDR1 SGHRS and CDR2 YFSETQ come from the germline V gene. The germline V and J ends were trimmed by 5 bases and 3 bases, with 11 bases remaining between them. The CDR3: CASRQVSYTEAFF. CDR3 DNA: TGCGCCAGCAGACAGGTTTCTTACACTGAAGCTTTCTTT.

The chain employs TRBV2 and TRBJ2-5, with unresolved D. V was shortened by 0 bases and J by 0 bases, with 8 bases between the two germline ends. CDR1 is SNHLY, CDR2 FYNNEI, per germline. The length of the CDR3 is 15 residues. CDR3 DNA: TGTGCCAGCAGTGAAGCGCGTACAGACCAAGAGACCCAGTACTTC. It translates to CASSEARTDQETQYF. Looking up the rest from reference TRBV2 and TRBJ2-5 gives the full variable domain: EPEVTQTPSHQVTQMGQEVILRCVPISNHLYFYWYRQILGQKVEFLVSFYNNEISEKSEIFDDQFSVERPDGSNFTLKIRSTKLEDSAMYFCASSEARTDQETQYFGPGTRLLVL.

V usage is TRBV18 and J usage is TRBJ2-1; 8 nucleotides match TRBD2. This CDR3 has 15 residues. The germline CDR1 and CDR2 sequences are KGHSH and LQKENI. After removal of 2 bases from V and 8 bases from J, the junction contained 8 bases not matched to a gene. CDR3 in amino acids: CASSPGGGSQYEQFF. In DNA form, the CDR3 reads TGTGCCAGCTCACCAGGCGGGGGGAGCCAGTATGAGCAGTTCTTC.

A few counts support this clone. CDR3 DNA: TGCGCCAGCAGCCGAGGGCAGTCCGGTCCAGCTTTCTTT. It specifies CASSRGQSGPAFF. The chain couples TRBV4-1 to TRBJ1-1; unclear D gene. V was clipped by 4 bases and J by 10 bases, with 16 bases between them. Germline assignment: CDR1 MGHRA and CDR2 YSYEKL. This CDR3 has 13 residues.

There are a few counts of this clone. The chain is built from TRBV5-1 and TRBJ2-1; 7 bases line up with TRBD1. This CDR3 contains 16 residues. V lost 5 bases and J lost 0; bases outside the gene matches: 8. CDR1 is SGHRS and CDR2 is YFSETQ in the germline V gene. The CDR3 region is CASRPGQASSYNEQFF. CDR3 coding DNA: TGCGCCAGCAGGCCTGGACAGGCAAGCTCCTACAATGAGCAGTTCTTC.

This clone was seen a handful of times. The rearrangement joins TRBV19 to TRBJ2-5; the D is unclear. The CDR3 totals 13 residues. CDR1 is LNHDA, CDR2 SQIVND, per germline (reference sequence). Trimming took 5 bases from V and 5 from J, leaving 12 bases between them. The CDR3 nucleotides are TGTGCCAGTAGTTTAGCACAGTTGGAGACCCAGTACTTC. Its protein is CASSLAQLETQYF.

This CDR3 is CASSQSMGEVYSGANVLTF. In DNA, the CDR3 is TGCGCCAGCAGTCAATCGATGGGTGAAGTTTACTCTGGGGCCAACGTCCTGACTTTC. V gene TRBV23-1 combines with J gene TRBJ2-6; D is unresolved. TRBV23-1 is labeled an ORF, and its function is uncertain. Deletions cut 0 bases from V and 0 bases from J, with 15 bases between. CDR3 length: 19 amino acids.

The chain joins TRBV4-3 to TRBJ2-7, with D possibly matching TRBD2 (6 bases). Deletions cut 0 bases from V and 4 bases from J, with 13 bases between. There are 15 residues in the CDR3. Germline CDR1 is LGHNA and CDR2 is YSLEER. The CDR3 region is CASSQEALGGYEQYF. The CDR3 DNA sequence: TGCGCCAGCAGCCAAGAAGCGCTCGGAGGGTACGAGCAGTACTTC.

V usage is TRBV7-8 and J usage is TRBJ2-1, with D possibly TRBD2 on 6 matching bases. CDR3 length: 14 amino acids. V was cut by 2 bases and J by 2 bases, with 7 bases left in between. The germline gives CDR1 SGHVS, CDR2 FQNEAQ. CDR3 nucleotide sequence: TGTGCCAGCAGCTTACCGGGGGCCTACAATGAGCAGTTCTTC. It is translated as CASSLPGAYNEQFF. The entire variable domain, with the rest obtained from reference TRBV7-8 and TRBJ2-1, is as follows: GAGVSQSPRYKVAKRGQDVALRCDPISGHVSLFWYQQALGQGPEFLTYFQNEAQLDKSGLPSDRFFAERPEGSVSTLKIQRTQQEDSAVYLCASSLPGAYNEQFFGPGTRLTVL.

This clone was recorded only once. V is TRBV7-6 and J is TRBJ1-5; TRBD1 is a possible D gene (5 bases). Germline V lookup: CDR1 SGHVS, CDR2 FNYEAQ. V was clipped by 5 bases and J by 3 bases, with 14 bases between them. The CDR3 spans 15 residues. CDR3 protein: CASSPRAGDNQPQHF. CDR3 DNA sequence: TGTGCCAGCAGCCCTAGGGCGGGGGACAATCAGCCCCAGCATTTT.

V and J are TRBV6-1 and TRBJ1-5; D gene uncertain. This CDR3 has 13 residues. V shed 5 bases and J shed 6 bases, with 11 bases lying between them. Germline V CDR1 and CDR2: MNHNS, SASEGT. The DNA of the CDR3 is TGTGCCAGCAGTTTTAGGGTCGGTCAGCCCCAGCATTTT. It encodes CASSFRVGQPQHF.

J is TRBJ1-5 and V is TRBV9; no firm D call. Germline assignment: CDR1 SGDLS and CDR2 YYNGEE. Trimming removed 0 bases at V and 0 bases at J, with 13 bases between. CDR3 length equals 17 residues. CDR3 residues: CASSVVPADNSNQPQHF. The CDR3 nucleotides read TGTGCCAGCAGCGTAGTTCCGGCAGACAATAGCAATCAGCCCCAGCATTTT.

The chain couples TRBV30 to TRBJ1-1, with D unresolved. The germline V gene encodes CDR1 GTSNPN and CDR2 SVGIG (reference sequence). The V end lost 0 bases, the J end lost 8 bases, and 7 bases lay between the germline ends. The CDR3 runs to 11 residues. CDR3 nucleotide sequence: TGTGCCTGGAGTGTTGTAGTGGAAGCTTTCTTT. Encoded protein: CAWSVVVEAFF.

In its sample, this clone was seen once. The chain combines TRBV6-1 with TRBJ2-5, with D tentatively TRBD2 (5 bases). This CDR3 region has 15 residues. Between the trimmed V and J ends, which lost 4 bases and 5 bases, there was a span of 17 bases. CDR1 and CDR2 (germline): MNHNS, SASEGT. CDR3 in DNA: TGTGCCAGCAGTGGAGCTGAAAGGGAGTGGGAGACCCAGTACTTC. Translated, it gives CASSGAEREWETQYF.

This clone was picked up a small number of times. This sequence joins TRBV7-3 and TRBJ2-7; 7 nucleotides match TRBD1. This CDR3 region has 17 residues. CDR1 and CDR2 (germline): SGHTA, FQGTGA. Trimming cost V 1 base and J 2 bases; bases outside gene matches: 11. CDR3 residues: CASSLRVGGPRTYEQYF. CDR3 DNA sequence: TGTGCCAGCAGCTTAAGGGTAGGGGGCCCCCGTACCTACGAGCAGTACTTC. Complete variable domain (other parts from reference TRBV7-3 and TRBJ2-7): GAGVSQTPSNKVTEKGKYVELRCDPISGHTALYWYRQSLGQGPEFLIYFQGTGAADDSGLPNDRFFAVRPEGSVSTLKIQRTERGDSAVYLCASSLRVGGPRTYEQYFGPGTRLTVT.

This chain links TRBV27 with TRBJ1-2, with 7 positions matching TRBD1. CDR1 is MNHEY, CDR2 SMNVEV, per germline (reference sequence). V gave up 4 bases and J gave up 2 bases; unmatched junction bases: 13. The CDR3 extends over 17 amino acids. As DNA, the CDR3 is TGTGCCAGCAGTTCGGTCCGACAGGGCGGAGGGAACTATGGCTACACCTTC. Protein: CASSSVRQGGGNYGYTF.

V gene TRBV9 combines with J gene TRBJ2-4, with a tentative D call TRBD2 (7 bases). V dropped 3 bases and J dropped 8 bases, with 21 bases sitting between them. The CDR3 runs 16 residues. Looked up from germline, CDR1 is SGDLS and CDR2 is YYNGEE. This CDR3 is CASSARGPRPGDIQYF. The CDR3, as DNA: TGTGCCAGCAGCGCGCGGGGGCCCCGACCTGGAGACATTCAGTACTTC.

V gene TRBV15 combines with J gene TRBJ1-1, with 7 bases identical to TRBD1. Germline assignment: CDR1 LNHNV and CDR2 YYDKDF (reference sequence). The CDR3 is made up of 16 amino acids. J gave up 5 bases and V 0 bases, and 9 bases lay outside the gene matches. Written as DNA, the CDR3 is TGTGCCACCAGCAGAGATCGTGACAGGGTTGGGACTGAAGCTTTCTTT. It specifies CATSRDRDRVGTEAFF.

This chain joins TRBV12-5 and TRBJ2-3, with 8 bases lining up with TRBD1. Germline V gene data show CDR1 as LGHNT and CDR2 as FRNRAP. V trimming: 6 bases; J trimming: 2 bases; junction bases outside the gene matches: 4. There are 14 residues in the CDR3. The CDR3 here is CASGQGADTDTQYF. In DNA form, the CDR3 reads TGTGCTAGTGGCCAGGGGGCGGACACAGATACGCAGTATTTT.